The 5 T cell receptor beta chains below were found in one sample sequenced in a study of technical replicates of blood from a few donors. Data came from immunoSEQ multiplex PCR; TCRdb stores just in-frame clones and leaves some out. The sample lists roughly 73,000 clones, approximately 93% occurring once. Input material: T cells isolated from PBMCs. Receptors originate from a human donor in good health.

This chain joins TRBV15 and TRBJ2-1; weak D call: TRBD1 (6 bases). From germline, CDR1 is LNHNV and CDR2 YYDKDF (reference sequence). The CDR3 loop spans 13 amino acids. V was pared by 0 bases and J by 8 bases, with 8 bases between. The CDR3 region is CATSRDKGDEQFF. The CDR3 region has the DNA TGTGCCACCAGCAGAGATAAGGGGGATGAGCAGTTCTTC.

This clone appeared a single time. The chain combines TRBV6-5 with TRBJ1-5; TRBD1 aligns across 7 bases. From germline, CDR1 is MNHEY and CDR2 SVGAGI. The CDR3 consists of 16 residues. Losses at the gene ends were 4 bases for V and 3 bases for J; bases not matched to a gene: 9. The CDR3 DNA is TGTGCCAGCAGTTTTCTATCGGACAGGATCAATCAGCCCCAGCATTTT. It translates to CASSFLSDRINQPQHF.

The V call is TRBV6-6, the J call TRBJ2-7; D gene uncertain. The V end lost 5 bases, the J end lost 1 base, and 15 bases lay between the germline ends. The CDR3 has 15 residues. From germline, CDR1 is MNHNY and CDR2 SVGAGI (reference sequence). The chain's CDR3 is CASSRRGAASYEQYF. The DNA of the CDR3 is TGTGCCAGCAGTCGGAGAGGTGCGGCGTCCTACGAGCAGTACTTC.

The chain recombines TRBV5-1 with TRBJ2-7; perhaps TRBD1 as D (7 bases). The CDR3 covers 15 residues. Germline V gene data show CDR1 as SGHRS and CDR2 as YFSETQ. Trimming left V 2 bases short and J 5 bases short, with 17 bases between. CDR3 sequence reads: CASSFLGGGNNEQYF. CDR3 nucleotide sequence: TGCGCCAGCAGCTTTTTAGGAGGGGGCAACAACGAGCAGTACTTC.

The rearrangement uses TRBV4-1 and TRBJ1-5; a possible D gene is TRBD1 (5 bases). Germline-derived CDR1 and CDR2 are MGHRA and YSYEKL. This CDR3 has 17 residues. The V gene lost 5 bases and the J gene lost 1 base, with 18 bases spanning the gap. In nucleotides, the CDR3 is TGCGCCAGCAGCGTACAGGACATGCTTCCCAGCAATCAGCCCCAGCATTTT. Translated: CASSVQDMLPSNQPQHF.